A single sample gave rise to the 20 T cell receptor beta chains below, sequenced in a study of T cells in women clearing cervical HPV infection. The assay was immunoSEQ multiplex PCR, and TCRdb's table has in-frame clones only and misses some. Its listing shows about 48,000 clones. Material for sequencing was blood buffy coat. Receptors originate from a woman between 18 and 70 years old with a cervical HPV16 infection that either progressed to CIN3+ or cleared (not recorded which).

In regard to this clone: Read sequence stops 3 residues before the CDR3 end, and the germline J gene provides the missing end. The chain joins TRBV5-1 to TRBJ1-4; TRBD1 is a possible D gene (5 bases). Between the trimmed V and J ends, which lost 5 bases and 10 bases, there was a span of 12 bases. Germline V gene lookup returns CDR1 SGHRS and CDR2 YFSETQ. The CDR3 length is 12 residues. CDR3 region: CASSFDRGKLFF. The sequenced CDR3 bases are TGCGCCAGCAGTTTCGATAGGGGAAAA.

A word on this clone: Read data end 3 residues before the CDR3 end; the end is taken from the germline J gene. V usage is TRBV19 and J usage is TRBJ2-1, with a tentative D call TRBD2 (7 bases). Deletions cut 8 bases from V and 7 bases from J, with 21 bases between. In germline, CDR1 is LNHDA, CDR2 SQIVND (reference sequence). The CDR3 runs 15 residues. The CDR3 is CASGLAWGGLNEQFF. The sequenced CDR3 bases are TGTGCCAGTGGCCTCGCGTGGGGGGGCTTGAATGAG. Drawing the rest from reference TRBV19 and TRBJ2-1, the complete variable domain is DGGITQSPKYLFRKEGQNVTLSCEQNLNHDAMYWYRQDPGQGLRLIYYSQIVNDFQKGDIAEGYSVSREKKESFPLTVTSAQKNPTAFYLCASGLAWGGLNEQFFGPGTRLTVL.

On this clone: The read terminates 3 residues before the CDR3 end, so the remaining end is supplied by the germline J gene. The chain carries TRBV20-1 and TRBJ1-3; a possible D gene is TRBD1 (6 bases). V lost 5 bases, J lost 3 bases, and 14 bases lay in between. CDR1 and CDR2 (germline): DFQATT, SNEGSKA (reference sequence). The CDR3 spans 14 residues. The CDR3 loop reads CSALKTGFGNTIYF. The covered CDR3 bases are TGCAGTGCTTTAAAGACAGGTTTTGGAAACACC.

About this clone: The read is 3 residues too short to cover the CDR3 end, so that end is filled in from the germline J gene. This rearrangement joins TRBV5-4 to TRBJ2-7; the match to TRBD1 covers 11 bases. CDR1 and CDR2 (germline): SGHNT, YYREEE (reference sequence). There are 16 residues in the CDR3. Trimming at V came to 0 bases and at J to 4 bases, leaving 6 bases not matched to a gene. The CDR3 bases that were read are TGTGCCAGCAGCTTGGGAGGCGGGACAGGGGGGTACGAG. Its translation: CASSLGGGTGGYE. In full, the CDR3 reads CASSLGGGTGGYEQYF.

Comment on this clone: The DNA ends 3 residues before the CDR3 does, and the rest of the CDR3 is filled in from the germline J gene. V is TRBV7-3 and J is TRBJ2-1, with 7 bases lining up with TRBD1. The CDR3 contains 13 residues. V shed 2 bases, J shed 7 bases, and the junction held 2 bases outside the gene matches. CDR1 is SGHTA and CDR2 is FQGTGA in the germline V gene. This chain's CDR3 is CASSLDRVNEQFF. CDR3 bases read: TGTGCCAGCAGCTTAGACAGGGTGAATGAG.

The CDR3 here is CASSSLGTGRHEQFF. The covered CDR3 bases are TGTGCCAGCAGTTCTCTGGGGACAGGGCGCCATGAG. The rearrangement links TRBV12-3 or TRBV12-4 to TRBJ2-1, with TRBD1 matching over 9 bases. The read is 3 residues too short to cover the CDR3 end, so that end is filled in from the germline J gene. CDR3 length: 15 residues. J lost 8 bases, V lost 4 bases, and 9 bases had no gene match.

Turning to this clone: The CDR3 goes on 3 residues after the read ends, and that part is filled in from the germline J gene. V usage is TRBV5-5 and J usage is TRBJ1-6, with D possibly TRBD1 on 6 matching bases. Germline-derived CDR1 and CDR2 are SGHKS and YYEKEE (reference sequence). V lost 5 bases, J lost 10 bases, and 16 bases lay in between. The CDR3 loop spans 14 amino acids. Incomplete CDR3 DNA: TGTGCCAGCAGTAGGCGGACAGCGGACTCACCC. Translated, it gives CASSRRTADSP. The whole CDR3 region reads CASSRRTADSPLHF.

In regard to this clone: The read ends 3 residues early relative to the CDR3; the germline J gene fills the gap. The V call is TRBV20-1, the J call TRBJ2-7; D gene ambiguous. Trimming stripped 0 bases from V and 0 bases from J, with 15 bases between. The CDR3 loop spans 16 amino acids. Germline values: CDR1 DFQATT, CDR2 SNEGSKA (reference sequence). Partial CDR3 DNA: TGCAGTGCTAGAGATCCTTGGCAGCGACTCTCCTACGAG. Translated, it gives CSARDPWQRLSYE. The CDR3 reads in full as CSARDPWQRLSYEQYF.

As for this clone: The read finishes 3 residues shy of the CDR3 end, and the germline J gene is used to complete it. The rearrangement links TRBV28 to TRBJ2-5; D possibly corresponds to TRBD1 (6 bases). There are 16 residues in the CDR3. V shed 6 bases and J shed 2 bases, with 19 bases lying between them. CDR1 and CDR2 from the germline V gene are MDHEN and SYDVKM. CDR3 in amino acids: CASSPDRTARQETQYF. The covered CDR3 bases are TGTGCCAGCAGCCCCGACCGGACAGCCAGACAAGAGACC.

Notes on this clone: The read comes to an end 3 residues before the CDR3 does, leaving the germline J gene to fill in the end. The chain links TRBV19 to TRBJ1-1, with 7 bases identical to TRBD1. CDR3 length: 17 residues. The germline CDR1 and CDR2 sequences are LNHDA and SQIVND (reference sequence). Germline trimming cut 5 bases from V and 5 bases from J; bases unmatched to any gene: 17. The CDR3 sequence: CASSATGTAGKLTEAFF. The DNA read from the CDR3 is TGTGCCAGTAGTGCAACCGGGACAGCGGGTAAGCTTACTGAA.

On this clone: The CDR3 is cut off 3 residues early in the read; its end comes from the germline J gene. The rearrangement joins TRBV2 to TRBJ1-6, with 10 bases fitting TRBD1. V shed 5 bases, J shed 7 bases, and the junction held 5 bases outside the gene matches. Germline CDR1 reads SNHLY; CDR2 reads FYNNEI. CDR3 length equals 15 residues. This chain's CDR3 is CASSPRGQGNSPLHF. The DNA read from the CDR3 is TGTGCCAGCAGTCCCCGGGGACAGGGGAATTCACCC.

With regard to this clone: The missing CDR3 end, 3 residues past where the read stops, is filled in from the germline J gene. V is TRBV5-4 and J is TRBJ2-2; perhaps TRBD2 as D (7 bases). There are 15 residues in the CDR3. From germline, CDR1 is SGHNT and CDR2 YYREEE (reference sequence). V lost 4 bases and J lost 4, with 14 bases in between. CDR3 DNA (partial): TGTGCCAGCAGCGAATCGGGGGGCTTCACCGGGGAG. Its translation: CASSESGGFTGE. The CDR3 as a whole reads CASSESGGFTGELFF. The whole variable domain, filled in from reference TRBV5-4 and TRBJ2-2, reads ETGVTQSPTHLIKTRGQQVTLRCSSQSGHNTVSWYQQALGQGPQFIFQYYREEENGRGNFPPRFSGLQFPNYSSELNVNALELDDSALYLCASSESGGFTGELFFGEGSRLTVL.

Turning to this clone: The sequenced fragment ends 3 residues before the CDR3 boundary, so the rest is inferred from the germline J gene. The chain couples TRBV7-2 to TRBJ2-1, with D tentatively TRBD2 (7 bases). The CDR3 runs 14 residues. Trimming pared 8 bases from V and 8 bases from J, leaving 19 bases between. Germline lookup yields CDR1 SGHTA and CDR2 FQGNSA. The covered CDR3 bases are TGTGCCAGCGCCATTTGGAGGGGGGGGTATGAG. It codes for CASAIWRGGYE. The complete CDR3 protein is CASAIWRGGYEQFF.

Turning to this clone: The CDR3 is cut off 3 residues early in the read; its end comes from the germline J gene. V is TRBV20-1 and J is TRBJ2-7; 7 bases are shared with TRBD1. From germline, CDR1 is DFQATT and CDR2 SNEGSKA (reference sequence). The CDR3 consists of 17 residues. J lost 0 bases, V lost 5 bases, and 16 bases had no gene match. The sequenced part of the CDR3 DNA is TGCAGTGCTCTAGCCCCCATCAGGGGGAAAAGCTCCTACGAG. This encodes CSALAPIRGKSSYE. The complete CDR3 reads CSALAPIRGKSSYEQYF.

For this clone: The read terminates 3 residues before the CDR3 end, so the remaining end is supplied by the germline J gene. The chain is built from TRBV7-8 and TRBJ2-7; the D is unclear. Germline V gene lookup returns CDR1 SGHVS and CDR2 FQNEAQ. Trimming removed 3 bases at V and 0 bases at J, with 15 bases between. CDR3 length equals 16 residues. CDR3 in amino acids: CASSFGEAGISYEQYF. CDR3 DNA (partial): TGTGCCAGCAGCTTTGGAGAAGCAGGTATCTCCTACGAG. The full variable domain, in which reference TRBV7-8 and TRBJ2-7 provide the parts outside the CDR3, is GAGVSQSPRYKVAKRGQDVALRCDPISGHVSLFWYQQALGQGPEFLTYFQNEAQLDKSGLPSDRFFAERPEGSVSTLKIQRTQQEDSAVYLCASSFGEAGISYEQYFGPGTRLTVT.

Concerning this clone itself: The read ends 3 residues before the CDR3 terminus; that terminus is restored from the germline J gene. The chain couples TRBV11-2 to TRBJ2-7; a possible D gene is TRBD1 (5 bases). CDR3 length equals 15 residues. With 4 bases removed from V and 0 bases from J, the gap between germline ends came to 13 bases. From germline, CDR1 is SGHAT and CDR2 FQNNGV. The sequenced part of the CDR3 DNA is TGTGCCAGCAGCTGGATCCGACAGCCCTCCTACGAG. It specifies CASSWIRQPSYE. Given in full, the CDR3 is CASSWIRQPSYEQYF.

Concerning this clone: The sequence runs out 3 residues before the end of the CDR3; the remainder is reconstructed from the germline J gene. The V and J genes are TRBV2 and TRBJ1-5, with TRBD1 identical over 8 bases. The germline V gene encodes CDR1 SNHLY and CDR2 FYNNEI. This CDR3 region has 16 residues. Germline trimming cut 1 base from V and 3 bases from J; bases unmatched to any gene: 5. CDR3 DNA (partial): TGTGCCAGCAGTGAAGTCCCAGGGGGCGTCAATCAGCCC. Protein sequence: CASSEVPGGVNQP. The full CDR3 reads CASSEVPGGVNQPQHF.

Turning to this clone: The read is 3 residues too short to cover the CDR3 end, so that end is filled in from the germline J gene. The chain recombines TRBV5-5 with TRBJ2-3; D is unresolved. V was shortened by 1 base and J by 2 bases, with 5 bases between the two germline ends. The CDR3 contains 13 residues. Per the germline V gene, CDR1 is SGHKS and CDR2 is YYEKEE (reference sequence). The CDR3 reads CASSLPFTDTQYF. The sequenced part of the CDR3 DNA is TGTGCCAGCAGCTTGCCTTTCACAGATACG.

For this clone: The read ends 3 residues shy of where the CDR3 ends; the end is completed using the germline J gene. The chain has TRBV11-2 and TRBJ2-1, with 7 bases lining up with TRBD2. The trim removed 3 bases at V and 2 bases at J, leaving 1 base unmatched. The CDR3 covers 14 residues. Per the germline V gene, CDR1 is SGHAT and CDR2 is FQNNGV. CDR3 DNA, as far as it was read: TGTGCCAGCAGCTTCCTAGCGGCCTACAATGAG. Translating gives CASSFLAAYNE. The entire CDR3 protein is CASSFLAAYNEQFF.

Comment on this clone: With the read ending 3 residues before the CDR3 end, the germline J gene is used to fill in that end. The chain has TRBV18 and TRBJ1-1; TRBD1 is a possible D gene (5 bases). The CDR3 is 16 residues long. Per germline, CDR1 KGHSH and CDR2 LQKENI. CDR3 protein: CASSSGADPARQFAFF. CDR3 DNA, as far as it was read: TGTGCCAGCTCGAGTGGGGCCGACCCAGCCCGGCAATTT.